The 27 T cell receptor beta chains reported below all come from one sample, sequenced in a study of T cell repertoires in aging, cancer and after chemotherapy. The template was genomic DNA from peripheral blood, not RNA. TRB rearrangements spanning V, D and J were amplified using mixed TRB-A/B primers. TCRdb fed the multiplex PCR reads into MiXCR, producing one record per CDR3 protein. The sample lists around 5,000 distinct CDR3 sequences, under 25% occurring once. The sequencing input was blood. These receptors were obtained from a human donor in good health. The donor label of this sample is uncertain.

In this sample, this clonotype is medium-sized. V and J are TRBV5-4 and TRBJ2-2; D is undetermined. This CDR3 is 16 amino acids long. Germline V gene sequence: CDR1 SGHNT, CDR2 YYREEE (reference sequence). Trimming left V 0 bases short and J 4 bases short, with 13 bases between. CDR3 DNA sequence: TGTGCCAGCAGCTTGGGATTGCGGCAGAGCACCGGGGAGCTGTTTTTT. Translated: CASSLGLRQSTGELFF.

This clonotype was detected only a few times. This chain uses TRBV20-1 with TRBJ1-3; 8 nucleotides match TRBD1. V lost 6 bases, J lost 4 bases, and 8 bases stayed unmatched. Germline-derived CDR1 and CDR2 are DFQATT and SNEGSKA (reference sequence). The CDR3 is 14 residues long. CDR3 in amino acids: CSAHERQGGNTIYF. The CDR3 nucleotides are TGCAGTGCCCACGAACGACAGGGGGGAAACACCATATATTTT.

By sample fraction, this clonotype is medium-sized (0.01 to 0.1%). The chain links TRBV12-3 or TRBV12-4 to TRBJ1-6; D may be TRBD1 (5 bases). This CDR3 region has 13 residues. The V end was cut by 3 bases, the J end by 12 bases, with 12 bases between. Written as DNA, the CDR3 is TGTGCCAGCAGTTTTCGGGGCACGGGACCCCTCCACTTT. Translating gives CASSFRGTGPLHF.

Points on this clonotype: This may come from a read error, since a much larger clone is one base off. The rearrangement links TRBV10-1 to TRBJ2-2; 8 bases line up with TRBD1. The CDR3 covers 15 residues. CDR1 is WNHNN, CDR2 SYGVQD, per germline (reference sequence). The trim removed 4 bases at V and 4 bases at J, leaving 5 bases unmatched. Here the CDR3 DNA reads TGCGCCAGCAGTGTCAGACAGGGGAGCACCGGGGAGCTGTTTTTT. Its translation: CASSVRQGSTGELFF.

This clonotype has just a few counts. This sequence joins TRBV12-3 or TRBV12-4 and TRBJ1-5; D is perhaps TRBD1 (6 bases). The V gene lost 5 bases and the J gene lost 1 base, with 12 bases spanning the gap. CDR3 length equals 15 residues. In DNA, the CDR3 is TGTGCCAGCAGTATTGACAGGTTCAGCAATCAGCCCCAGCATTTT. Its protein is CASSIDRFSNQPQHF.

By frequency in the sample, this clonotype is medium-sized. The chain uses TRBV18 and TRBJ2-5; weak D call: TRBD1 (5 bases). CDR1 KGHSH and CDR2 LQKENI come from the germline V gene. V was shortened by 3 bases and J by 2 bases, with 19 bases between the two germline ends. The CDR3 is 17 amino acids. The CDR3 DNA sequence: TGTGCCAGCTCACCCCCCCGGGCAGGGTTGGTGCAAGAGACCCAGTACTTC. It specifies CASSPPRAGLVQETQYF.

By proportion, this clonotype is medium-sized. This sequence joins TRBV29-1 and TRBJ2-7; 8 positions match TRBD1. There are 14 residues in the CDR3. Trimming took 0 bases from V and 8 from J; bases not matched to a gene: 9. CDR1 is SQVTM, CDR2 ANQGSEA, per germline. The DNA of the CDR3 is TGCAGCGTTGAAGACGGCCAGGGGGCACGGAAGCAGTACTTC. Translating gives CSVEDGQGARKQYF.

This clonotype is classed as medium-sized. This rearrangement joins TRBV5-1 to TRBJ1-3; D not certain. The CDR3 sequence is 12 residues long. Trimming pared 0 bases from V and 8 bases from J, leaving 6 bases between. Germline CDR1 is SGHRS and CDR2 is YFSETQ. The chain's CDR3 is CASSLEGHTIYF. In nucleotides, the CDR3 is TGCGCCAGCAGCTTGGAGGGTCACACCATATATTTT.

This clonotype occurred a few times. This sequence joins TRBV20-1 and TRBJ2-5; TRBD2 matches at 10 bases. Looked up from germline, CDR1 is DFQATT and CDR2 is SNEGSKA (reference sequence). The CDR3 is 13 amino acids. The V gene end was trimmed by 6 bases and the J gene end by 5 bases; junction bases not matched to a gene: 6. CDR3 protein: CSASSGGRETQYF. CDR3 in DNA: TGCAGTGCGTCTAGCGGGGGTCGGGAGACCCAGTACTTC.

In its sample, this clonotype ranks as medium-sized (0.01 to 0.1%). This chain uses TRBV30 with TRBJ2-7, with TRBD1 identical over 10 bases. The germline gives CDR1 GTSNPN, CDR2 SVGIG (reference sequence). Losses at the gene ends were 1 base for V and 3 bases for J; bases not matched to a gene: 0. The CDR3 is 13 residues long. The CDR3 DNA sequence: TGTGCCTGGAGTGGGACAGGGGGCTACGAGCAGTACTTC. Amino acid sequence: CAWSGTGGYEQYF.

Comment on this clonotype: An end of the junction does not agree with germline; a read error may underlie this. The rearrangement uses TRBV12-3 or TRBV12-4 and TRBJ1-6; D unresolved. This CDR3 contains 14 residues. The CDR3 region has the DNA TGTGCCAACAGTTTAAAAGGAATTAATTCACCCCTCCACTTT. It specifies CANSLKGINSPLHF.

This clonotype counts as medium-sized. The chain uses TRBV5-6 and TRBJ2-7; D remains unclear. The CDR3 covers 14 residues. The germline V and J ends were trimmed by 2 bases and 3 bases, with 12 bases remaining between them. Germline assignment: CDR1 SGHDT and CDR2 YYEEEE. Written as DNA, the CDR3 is TGTGCCAGCAGCTTTTCCACCGGGCGCTACGAGCAGTACTTC. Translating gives CASSFSTGRYEQYF.

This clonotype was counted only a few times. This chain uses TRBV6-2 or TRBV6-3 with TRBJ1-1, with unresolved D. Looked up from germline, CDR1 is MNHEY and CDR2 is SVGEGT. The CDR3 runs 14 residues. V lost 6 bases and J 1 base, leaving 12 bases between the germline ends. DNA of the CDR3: TGTGCCAGCAGAGGACGTTTGGCGAACACTGAAGCTTTCTTT. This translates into CASRGRLANTEAFF.

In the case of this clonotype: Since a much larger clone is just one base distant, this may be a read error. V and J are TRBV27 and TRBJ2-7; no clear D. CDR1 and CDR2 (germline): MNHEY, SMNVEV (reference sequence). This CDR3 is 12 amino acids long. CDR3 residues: CASSSSPYEQNF. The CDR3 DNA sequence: TGTGCCAGCAGTTCGAGTCCGTACGAGCAGAACTTC.

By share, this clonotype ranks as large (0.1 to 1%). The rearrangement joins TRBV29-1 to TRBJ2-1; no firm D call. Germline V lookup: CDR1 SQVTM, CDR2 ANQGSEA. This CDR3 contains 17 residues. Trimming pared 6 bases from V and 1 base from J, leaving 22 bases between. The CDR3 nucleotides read TGCAGCGTGATCGGGCCCGCCCCGCGGCAGTCCTACAATGAGCAGTTCTTC. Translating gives CSVIGPAPRQSYNEQFF.

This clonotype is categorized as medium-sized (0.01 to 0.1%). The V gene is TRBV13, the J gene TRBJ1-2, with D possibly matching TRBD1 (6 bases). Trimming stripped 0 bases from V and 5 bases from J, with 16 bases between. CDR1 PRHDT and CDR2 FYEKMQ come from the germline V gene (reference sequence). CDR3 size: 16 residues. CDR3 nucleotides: TGTGCCAGCAGCTTAGGGGCAGGGGAAGTCGGTTATGGCTACACCTTC. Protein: CASSLGAGEVGYGYTF.

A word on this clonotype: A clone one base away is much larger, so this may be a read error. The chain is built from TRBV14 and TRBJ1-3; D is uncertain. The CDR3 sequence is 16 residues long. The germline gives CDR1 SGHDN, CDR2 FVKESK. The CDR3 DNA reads TGTGCCAGCAGCCAAGATCGCCGGACCCAAGGAAACACCATATTTTTT. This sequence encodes CASSQDRRTQGNTIFF.

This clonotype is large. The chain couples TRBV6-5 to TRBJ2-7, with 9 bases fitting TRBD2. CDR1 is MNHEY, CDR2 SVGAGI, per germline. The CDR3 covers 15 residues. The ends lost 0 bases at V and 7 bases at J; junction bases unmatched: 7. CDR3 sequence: CASSYSSAGGVEQYF. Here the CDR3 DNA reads TGTGCCAGCAGTTACTCGTCCGCGGGAGGGGTGGAGCAGTACTTC.

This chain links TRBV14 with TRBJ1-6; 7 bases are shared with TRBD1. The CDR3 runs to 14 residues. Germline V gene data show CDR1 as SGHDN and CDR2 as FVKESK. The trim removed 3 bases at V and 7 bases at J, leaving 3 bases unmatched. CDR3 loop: CASSQGTANSPLHF. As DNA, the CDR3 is TGTGCCAGCAGCCAGGGGACAGCGAATTCACCCCTCCACTTT. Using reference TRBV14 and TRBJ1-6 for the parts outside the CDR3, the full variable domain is EAGVTQFPSHSVIEKGQTVTLRCDPISGHDNLYWYRRVMGKEIKFLLHFVKESKQDESGMPNNRFLAERTGGTYSTLKVQPAELEDSGVYFCASSQGTANSPLHFGNGTRLTVT.

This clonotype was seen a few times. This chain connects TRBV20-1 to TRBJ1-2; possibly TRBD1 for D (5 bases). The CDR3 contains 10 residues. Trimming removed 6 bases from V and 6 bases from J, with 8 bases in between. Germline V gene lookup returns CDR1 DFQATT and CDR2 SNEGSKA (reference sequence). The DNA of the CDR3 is TGCAGTGCGGGGACTAATGGCTACACCTTC. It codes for CSAGTNGYTF.

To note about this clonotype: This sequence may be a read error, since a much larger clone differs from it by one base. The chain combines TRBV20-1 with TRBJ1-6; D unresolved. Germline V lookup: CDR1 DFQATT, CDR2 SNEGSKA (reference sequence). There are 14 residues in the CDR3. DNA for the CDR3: TGCAGTGCTAGAGAGAAGGGTCTAAATTCACACCTCCACTTT. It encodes CSAREKGLNSHLHF.

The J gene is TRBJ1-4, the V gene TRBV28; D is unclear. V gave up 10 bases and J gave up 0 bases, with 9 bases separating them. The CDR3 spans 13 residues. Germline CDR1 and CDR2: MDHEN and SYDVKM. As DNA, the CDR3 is TGTGCCACAAACGGGGCAACTAATGAAAAACTGTTTTTT. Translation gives CATNGATNEKLFF. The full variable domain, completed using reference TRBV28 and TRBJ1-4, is DVKVTQSSRYLVKRTGEKVFLECVQDMDHENMFWYRQDPGLGLRLIYFSYDVKMKEKGDIPEGYSVSREKKERFSLILESASTNQTSMYLCATNGATNEKLFFGSGTQLSVL.

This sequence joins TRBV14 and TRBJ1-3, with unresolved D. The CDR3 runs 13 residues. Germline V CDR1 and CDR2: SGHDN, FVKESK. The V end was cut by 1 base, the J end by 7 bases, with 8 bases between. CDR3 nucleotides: TGTGCCAGCAGCCAAGTAAGGCGTAACACCATATATTTT. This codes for CASSQVRRNTIYF.

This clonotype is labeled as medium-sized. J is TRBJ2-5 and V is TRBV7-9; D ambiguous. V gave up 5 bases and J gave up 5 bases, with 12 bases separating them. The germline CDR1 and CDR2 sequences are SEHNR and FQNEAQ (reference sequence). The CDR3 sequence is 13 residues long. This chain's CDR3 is CASSRQAGETQYF. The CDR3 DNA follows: TGTGCCAGCAGCCGTCAGGCCGGGGAGACCCAGTACTTC.

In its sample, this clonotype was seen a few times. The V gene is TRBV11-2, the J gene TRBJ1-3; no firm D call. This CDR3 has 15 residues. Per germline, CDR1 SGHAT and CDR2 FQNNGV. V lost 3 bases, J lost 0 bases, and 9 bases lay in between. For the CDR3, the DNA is TGTGCCAGCAGCTTTGCACGGGACTCTGGAAACACCATATATTTT. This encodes CASSFARDSGNTIYF.

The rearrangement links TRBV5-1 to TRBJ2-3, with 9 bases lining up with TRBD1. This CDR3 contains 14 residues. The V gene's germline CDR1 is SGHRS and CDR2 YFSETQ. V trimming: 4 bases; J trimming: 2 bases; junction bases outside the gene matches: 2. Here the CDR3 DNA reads TGCGCCAGCAGCCGGGACAGGGACACAGATACGCAGTATTTT. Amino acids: CASSRDRDTDTQYF.

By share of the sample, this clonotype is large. The CDR3 loop is CSVAGQVGGAQYF. The CDR3 coding sequence is TGCAGCGTGGCGGGACAGGTTGGAGGGGCGCAGTATTTT. V is TRBV29-1 and J is TRBJ2-3; 8 bases are shared with TRBD1. This CDR3 has 13 amino acids. The J segment lost 10 bases and the V segment lost 6 bases, leaving 12 bases of the junction unmatched. CDR1 SQVTM and CDR2 ANQGSEA come from the germline V gene.